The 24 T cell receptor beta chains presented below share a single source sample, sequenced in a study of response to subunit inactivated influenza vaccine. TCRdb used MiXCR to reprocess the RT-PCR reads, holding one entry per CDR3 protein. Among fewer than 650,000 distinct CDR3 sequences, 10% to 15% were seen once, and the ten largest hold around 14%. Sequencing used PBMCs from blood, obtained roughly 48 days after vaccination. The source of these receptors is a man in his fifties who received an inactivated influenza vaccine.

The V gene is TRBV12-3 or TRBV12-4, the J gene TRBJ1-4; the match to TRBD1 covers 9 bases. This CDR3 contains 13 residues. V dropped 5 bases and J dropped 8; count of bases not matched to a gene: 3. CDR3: CASSGTGFEKLFF. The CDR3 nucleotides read TGTGCCAGCAGTGGGACAGGGTTCGAAAAACTGTTTTTT.

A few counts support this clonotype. The CDR3 coding sequence is TGTGCCTGTGCTACAGGGGGCTCTGGAAACACCATATATTTT. Amino acids: CACATGGSGNTIYF. The chain uses TRBV30 and TRBJ1-3; 8 bases are a match to TRBD1. V dropped 6 bases and J dropped 0; count of bases not matched to a gene: 4. This CDR3 comprises 14 residues. Germline V CDR1 and CDR2: GTSNPN, SVGIG (reference sequence).

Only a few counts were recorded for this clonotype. The CDR3 loop is CASSRWGPSHSTDTQYF. CDR3 DNA: TGTGCCAGCAGCCGGTGGGGCCCGTCCCATAGCACAGATACGCAGTATTTT. The J gene is TRBJ2-3, the V gene TRBV7-3, with D possibly being TRBD1 (5 bases). V was cut by 5 bases and J by 0 bases, with 18 bases left in between. The CDR3 contains 17 residues. Germline CDR1 and CDR2: SGHTA and FQGTGA.

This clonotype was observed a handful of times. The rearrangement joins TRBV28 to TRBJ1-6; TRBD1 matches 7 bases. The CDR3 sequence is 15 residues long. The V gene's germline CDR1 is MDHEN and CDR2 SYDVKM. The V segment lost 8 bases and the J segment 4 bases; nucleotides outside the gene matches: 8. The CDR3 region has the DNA TGTGCCAGCGGTAAAGAGACAGGGTATAATTCACCCCTCCACTTT. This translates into CASGKETGYNSPLHF.

The CDR3 spells CSALSFMNTEAFF. CDR3 nucleotide sequence: TGCAGTGCTTTATCTTTCATGAACACTGAAGCTTTCTTT. This chain uses TRBV20-1 with TRBJ1-1; D is unclear. Germline V gene sequence: CDR1 DFQATT, CDR2 SNEGSKA (reference sequence). The CDR3 runs to 13 residues. The V end was cut by 5 bases, the J end by 0 bases, with 10 bases between.

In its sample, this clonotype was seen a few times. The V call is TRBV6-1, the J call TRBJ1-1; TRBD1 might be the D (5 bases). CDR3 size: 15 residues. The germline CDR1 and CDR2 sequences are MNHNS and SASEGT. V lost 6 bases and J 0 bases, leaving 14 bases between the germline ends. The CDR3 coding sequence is TGTGCCAGCAGCCACCTTGGGACGGTGAACACTGAAGCTTTCTTT. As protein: CASSHLGTVNTEAFF.

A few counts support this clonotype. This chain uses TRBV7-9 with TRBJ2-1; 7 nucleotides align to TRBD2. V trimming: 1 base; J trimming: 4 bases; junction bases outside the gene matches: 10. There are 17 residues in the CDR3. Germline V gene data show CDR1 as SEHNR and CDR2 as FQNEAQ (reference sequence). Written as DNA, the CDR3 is TGTGCCAGCAGCTTAGAGGGGTCCGGGACTACTTACAATGAGCAGTTCTTC. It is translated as CASSLEGSGTTYNEQFF.

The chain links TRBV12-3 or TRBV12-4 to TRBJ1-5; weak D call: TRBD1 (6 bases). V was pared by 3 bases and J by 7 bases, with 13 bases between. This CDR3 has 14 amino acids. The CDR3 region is CASSLVGGEQPQHF. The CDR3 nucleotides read TGTGCCAGCAGTTTGGTAGGGGGTGAACAGCCCCAGCATTTT.

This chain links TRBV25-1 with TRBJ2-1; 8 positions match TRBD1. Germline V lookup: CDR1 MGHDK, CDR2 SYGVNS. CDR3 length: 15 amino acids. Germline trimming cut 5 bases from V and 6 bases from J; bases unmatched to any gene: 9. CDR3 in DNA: TGTGCCAGCAGTCCAAGGACAGGGTTGAGCAATGAGCAGTTCTTC. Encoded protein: CASSPRTGLSNEQFF. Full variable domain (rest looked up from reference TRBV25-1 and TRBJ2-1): EADIYQTPRYLVIGTGKKITLECSQTMGHDKMYWYQQDPGMELHLIHYSYGVNSTEKGDLSSESTVSRIRTEHFPLTLESARPSHTSQYLCASSPRTGLSNEQFFGPGTRLTVL.

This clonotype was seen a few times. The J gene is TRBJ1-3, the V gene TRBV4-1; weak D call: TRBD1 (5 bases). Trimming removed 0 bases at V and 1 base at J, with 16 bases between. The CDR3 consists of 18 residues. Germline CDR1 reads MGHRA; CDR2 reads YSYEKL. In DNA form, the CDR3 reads TGCGCCAGCAGCCAAGATCTAGGAGGGGACGGGTCTGGAAACACCATATATTTT. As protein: CASSQDLGGDGSGNTIYF.

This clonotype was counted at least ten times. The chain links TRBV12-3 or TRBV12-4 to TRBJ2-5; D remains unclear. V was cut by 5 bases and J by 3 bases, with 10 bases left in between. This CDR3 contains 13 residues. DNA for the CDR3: TGTGCCAGCAGTATGACCGTCGAAGAGACCCAGTACTTC. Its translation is CASSMTVEETQYF.

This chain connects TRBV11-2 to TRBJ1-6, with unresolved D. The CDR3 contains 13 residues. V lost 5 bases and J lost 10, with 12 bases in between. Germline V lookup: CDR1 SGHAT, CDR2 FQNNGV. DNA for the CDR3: TGTGCCAGCAGCCCTCGCCTTTACTCACCCCTCCACTTT. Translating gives CASSPRLYSPLHF.

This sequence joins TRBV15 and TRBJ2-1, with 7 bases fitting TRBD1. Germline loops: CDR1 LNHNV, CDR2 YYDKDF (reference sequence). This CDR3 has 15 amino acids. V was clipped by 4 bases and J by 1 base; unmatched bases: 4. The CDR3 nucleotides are TGTGCCACCAGCAAACGACAGGGATCCTACAATGAGCAGTTCTTC. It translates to CATSKRQGSYNEQFF.

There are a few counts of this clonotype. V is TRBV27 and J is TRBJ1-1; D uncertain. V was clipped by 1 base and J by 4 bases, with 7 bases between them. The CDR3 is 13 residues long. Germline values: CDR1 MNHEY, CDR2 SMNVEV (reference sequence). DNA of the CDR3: TGTGCCAGCAGTTTATTCCGGTCCACTGAAGCTTTCTTT. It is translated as CASSLFRSTEAFF.

CDR3 protein: CASSLGRGRYNSPLHF. The CDR3 region has the DNA TGTGCCAGCAGTTTGGGCAGGGGCCGATATAATTCACCCCTCCACTTT. This chain joins TRBV12-3 or TRBV12-4 and TRBJ1-6, with D possibly being TRBD1 (6 bases). The CDR3 runs to 16 residues. V gave up 3 bases and J gave up 4 bases, with 13 bases separating them.

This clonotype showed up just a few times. This CDR3 reads CASSSSGTGREKLFF. CDR3 nucleotides: TGTGCCAGCAGCTCCTCCGGGACAGGGAGGGAAAAACTGTTTTTT. The chain couples TRBV7-9 to TRBJ1-4, with 9 positions matching TRBD1. Trimming at V came to 4 bases and at J to 8 bases, leaving 8 bases not matched to a gene. The germline V gene encodes CDR1 SEHNR and CDR2 FQNEAQ (reference sequence). The CDR3 loop spans 15 amino acids.

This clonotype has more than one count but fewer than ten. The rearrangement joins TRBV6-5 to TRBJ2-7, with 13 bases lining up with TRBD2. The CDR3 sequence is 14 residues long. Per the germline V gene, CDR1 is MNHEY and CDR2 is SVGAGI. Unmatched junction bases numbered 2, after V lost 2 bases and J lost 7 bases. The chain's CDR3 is CASSYGTSGKEQYF. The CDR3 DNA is TGTGCCAGCAGTTACGGGACTAGCGGGAAGGAGCAGTACTTC.

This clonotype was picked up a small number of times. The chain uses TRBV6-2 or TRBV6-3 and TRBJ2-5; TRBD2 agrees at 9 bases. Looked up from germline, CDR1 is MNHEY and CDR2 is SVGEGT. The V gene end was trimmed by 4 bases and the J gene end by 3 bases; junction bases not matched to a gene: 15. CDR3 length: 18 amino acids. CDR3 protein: CASSLLVVPGLAEETQYF. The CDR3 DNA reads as TGTGCCAGCAGTTTACTGGTCGTCCCGGGACTAGCAGAAGAGACCCAGTACTTC.

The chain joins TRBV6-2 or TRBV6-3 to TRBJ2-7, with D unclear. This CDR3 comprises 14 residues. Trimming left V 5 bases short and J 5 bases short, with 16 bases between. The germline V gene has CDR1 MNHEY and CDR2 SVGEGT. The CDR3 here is CASSTRAKADEQYF. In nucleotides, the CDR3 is TGTGCCAGCAGTACCCGGGCCAAAGCAGACGAGCAGTACTTC.

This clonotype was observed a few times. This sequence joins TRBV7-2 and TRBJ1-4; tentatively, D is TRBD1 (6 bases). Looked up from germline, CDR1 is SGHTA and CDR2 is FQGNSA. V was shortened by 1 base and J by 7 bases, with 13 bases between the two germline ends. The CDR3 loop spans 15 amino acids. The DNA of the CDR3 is TGTGCCAGCAGCTTAGGACACCGAGGGGGTGAAAAACTGTTTTTT. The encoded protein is CASSLGHRGGEKLFF.

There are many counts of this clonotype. CDR3 loop: CSALRTSGANEQFF. DNA of the CDR3: TGCAGTGCTCTCCGGACTAGCGGGGCCAATGAGCAGTTCTTC. This rearrangement joins TRBV20-1 to TRBJ2-1; 12 bases map to TRBD2. Germline-derived CDR1 and CDR2 are DFQATT and SNEGSKA (reference sequence). There are 14 residues in the CDR3. V lost 5 bases, J lost 6 bases, and 5 bases stayed unmatched.

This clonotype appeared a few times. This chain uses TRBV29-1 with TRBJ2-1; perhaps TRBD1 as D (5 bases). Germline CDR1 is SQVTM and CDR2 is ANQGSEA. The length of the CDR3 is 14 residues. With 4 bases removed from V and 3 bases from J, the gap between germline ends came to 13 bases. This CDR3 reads CSVGRAGNYNEQFF. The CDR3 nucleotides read TGCAGCGTTGGAAGGGCAGGGAACTACAATGAGCAGTTCTTC.

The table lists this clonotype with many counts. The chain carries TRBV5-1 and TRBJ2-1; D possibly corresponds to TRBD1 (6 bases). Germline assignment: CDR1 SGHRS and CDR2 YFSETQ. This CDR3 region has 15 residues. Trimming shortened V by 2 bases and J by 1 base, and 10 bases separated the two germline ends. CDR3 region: CASSLQGPSYNEQFF. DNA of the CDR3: TGCGCCAGCAGCTTACAGGGTCCGTCCTACAATGAGCAGTTCTTC.

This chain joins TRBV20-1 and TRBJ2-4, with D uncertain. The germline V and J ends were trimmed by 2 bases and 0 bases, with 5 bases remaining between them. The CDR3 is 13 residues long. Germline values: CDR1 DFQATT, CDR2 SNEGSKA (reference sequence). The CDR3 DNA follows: TGCAGTGCTAGAAGAGAAGCCAAAAACATTCAGTACTTC. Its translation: CSARREAKNIQYF.